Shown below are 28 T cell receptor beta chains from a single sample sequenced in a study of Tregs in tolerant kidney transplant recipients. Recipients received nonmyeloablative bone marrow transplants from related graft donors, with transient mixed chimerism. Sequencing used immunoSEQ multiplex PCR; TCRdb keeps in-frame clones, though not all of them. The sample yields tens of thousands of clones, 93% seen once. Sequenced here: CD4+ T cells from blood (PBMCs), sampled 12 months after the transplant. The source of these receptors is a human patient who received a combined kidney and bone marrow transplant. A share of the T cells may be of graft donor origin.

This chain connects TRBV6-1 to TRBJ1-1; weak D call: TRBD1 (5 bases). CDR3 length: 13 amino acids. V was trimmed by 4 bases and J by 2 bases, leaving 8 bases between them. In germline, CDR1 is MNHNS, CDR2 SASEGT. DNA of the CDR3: TGTGCCAGCAGTGGGACACCTAACACTGAAGCTTTCTTT. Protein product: CASSGTPNTEAFF.

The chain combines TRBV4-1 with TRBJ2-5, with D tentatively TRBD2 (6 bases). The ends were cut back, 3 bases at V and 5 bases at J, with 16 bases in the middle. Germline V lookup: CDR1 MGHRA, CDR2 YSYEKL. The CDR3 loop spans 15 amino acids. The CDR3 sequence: CASSQFGTPGETQYF. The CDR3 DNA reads TGCGCCAGCAGCCAGTTCGGGACTCCCGGGGAGACCCAGTACTTC.

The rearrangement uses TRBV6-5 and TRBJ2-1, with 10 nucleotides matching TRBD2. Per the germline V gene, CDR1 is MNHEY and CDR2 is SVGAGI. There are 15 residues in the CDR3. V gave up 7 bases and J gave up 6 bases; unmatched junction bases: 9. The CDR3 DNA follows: TGTGCCAGCACCCGAGATAGCGGGAGGTTCAATGAGCAGTTCTTC. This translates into CASTRDSGRFNEQFF.

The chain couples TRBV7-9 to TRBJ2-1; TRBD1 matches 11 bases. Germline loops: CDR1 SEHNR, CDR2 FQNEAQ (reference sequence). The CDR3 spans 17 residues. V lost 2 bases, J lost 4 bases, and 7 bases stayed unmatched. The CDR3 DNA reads TGTGCCAGCAGCTTAAAGGTCGGGGACAGGGGGTACAATGAGCAGTTCTTC. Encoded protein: CASSLKVGDRGYNEQFF.

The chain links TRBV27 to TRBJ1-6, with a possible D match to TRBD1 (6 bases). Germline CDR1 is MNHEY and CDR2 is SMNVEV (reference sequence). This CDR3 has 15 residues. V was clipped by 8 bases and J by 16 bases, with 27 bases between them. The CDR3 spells CASGAGLGRTVSLHF. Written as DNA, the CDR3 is TGTGCCAGCGGGGCAGGTCTGGGTCGGACAGTGTCTCTCCACTTT.

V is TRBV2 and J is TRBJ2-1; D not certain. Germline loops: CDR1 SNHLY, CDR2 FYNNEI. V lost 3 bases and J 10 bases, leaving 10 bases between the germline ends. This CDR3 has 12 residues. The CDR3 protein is CASSELAREQFF. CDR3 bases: TGTGCCAGCAGTGAGCTGGCAAGAGAGCAGTTCTTC.

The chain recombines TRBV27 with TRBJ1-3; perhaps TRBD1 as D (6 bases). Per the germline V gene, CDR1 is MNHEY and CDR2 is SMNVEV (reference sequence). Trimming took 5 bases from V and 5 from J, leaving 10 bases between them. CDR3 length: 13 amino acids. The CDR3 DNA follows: TGTGCCAGCAGTCAACGGGACAGAAACACCATATATTTT. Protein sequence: CASSQRDRNTIYF.

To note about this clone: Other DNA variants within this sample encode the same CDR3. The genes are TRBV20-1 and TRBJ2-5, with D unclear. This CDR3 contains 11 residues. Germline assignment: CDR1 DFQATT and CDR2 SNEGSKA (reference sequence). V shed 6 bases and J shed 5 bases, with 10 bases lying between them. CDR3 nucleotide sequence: TGCAGTGCCCCCCCGCGGGAGACCCAGTACTTC. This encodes CSAPPRETQYF.

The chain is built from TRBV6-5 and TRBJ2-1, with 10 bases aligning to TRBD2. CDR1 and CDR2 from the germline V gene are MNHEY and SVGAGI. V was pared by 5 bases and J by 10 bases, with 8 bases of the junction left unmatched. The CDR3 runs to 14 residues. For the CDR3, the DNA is TGTGCCAGCAGTATAAGCGGGAGGGCCAGCGAGCAGTTCTTC. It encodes CASSISGRASEQFF.

The CDR3 nucleotides are TGTGCCAGCAGCTTCGAAATTAGAAGCTCTGGAAACACCATATATTTT. Protein product: CASSFEIRSSGNTIYF. J is TRBJ1-3 and V is TRBV7-2; D uncertain. The CDR3 runs to 16 residues. The germline gives CDR1 SGHTA, CDR2 FQGNSA. Trimming cost V 3 bases and J 0 bases, with 12 bases left between them.

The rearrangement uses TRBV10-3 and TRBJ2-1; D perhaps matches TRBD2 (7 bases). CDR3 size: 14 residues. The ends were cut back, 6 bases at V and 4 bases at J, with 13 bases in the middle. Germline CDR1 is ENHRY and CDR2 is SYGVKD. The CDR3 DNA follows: TGTGCCATCAGCGGGGGGCCACGGTACAATGAGCAGTTCTTC. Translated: CAISGGPRYNEQFF.

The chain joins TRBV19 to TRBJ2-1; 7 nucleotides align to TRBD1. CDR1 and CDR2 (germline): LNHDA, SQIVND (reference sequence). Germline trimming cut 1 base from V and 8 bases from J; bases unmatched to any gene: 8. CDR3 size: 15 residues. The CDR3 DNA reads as TGTGCCAGTAGTATAGCTAGCAGAGGGGGCTATGAGCAGTTCTTC. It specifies CASSIASRGGYEQFF.

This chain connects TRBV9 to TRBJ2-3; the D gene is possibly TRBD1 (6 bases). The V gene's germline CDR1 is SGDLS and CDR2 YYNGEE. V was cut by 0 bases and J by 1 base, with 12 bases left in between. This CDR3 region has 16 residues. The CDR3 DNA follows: TGTGCCAGCAGCGTAGGGGACATTGTGGGCACAGATACGCAGTATTTT. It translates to CASSVGDIVGTDTQYF.

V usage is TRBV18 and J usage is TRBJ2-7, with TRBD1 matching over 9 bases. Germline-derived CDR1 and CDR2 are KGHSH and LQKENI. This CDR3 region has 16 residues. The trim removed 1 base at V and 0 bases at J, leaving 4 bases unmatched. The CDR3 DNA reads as TGTGCCAGCTCACCACAAGGGACAGGGAGCTCCTACGAGCAGTACTTC. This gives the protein CASSPQGTGSSYEQYF.

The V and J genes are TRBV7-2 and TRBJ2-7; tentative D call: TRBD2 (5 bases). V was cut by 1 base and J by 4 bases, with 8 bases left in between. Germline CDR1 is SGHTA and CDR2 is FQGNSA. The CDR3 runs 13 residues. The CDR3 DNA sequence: TGTGCCAGCAGCTTAGAAGCGGAGTACGAGCAGTACTTC. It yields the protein CASSLEAEYEQYF.

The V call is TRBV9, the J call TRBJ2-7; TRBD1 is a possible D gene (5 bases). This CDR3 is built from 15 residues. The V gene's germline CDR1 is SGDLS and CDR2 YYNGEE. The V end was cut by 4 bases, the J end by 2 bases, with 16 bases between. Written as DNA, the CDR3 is TGTGCCAGCAGCTACCAGGGCGCCAGCCCCTACGAGCAGTACTTC. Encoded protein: CASSYQGASPYEQYF. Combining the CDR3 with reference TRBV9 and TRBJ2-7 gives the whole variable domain DSGVTQTPKHLITATGQRVTLRCSPRSGDLSVYWYQQSLDQGLQFLIQYYNGEERAKGNILERFSAQQFPDLHSELNLSSLELGDSALYFCASSYQGASPYEQYFGPGTRLTVT.

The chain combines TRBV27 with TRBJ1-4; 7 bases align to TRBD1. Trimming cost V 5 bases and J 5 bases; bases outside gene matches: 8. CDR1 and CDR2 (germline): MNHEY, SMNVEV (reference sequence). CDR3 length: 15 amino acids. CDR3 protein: CASSRTGQLNEKLFF. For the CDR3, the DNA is TGTGCCAGCAGTCGTACGGGACAGCTAAATGAAAAACTGTTTTTT.

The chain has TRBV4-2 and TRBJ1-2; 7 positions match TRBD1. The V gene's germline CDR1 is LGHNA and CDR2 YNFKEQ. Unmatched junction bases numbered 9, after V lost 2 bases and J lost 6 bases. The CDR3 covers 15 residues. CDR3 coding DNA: TGTGCCAGCAGCCAACCAGACAGGGATCGCAATGGCTACACCTTC. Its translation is CASSQPDRDRNGYTF.

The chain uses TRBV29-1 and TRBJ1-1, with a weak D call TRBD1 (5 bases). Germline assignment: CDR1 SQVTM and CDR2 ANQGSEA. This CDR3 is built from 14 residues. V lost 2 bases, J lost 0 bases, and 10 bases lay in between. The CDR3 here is CSVEPGRMNTEAFF. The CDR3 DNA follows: TGCAGCGTTGAACCAGGGAGGATGAACACTGAAGCTTTCTTT.

CDR3 in amino acids: CASSLAGGPEEQYF. Here the CDR3 DNA reads TGCGCCAGCAGCTTGGCCGGGGGGCCTGAGGAGCAGTACTTC. The rearrangement links TRBV5-1 to TRBJ2-7; D possibly corresponds to TRBD2 (7 bases). CDR3 size: 14 residues. Germline lookup yields CDR1 SGHRS and CDR2 YFSETQ. Trimming left V 0 bases short and J 7 bases short, with 14 bases between.

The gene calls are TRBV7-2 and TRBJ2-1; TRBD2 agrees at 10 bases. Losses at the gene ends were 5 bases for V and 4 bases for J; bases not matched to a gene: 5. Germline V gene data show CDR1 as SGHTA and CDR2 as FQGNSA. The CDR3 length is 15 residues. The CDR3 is CASSVTSGEYNEQFF. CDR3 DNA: TGTGCCAGCAGCGTTACTAGCGGGGAGTACAATGAGCAGTTCTTC.

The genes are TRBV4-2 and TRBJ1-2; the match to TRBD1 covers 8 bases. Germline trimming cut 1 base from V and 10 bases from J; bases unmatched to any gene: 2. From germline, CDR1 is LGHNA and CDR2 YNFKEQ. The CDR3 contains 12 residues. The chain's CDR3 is CASSQAQGDYTF. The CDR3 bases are TGTGCCAGCAGCCAAGCACAGGGGGACTACACCTTC.

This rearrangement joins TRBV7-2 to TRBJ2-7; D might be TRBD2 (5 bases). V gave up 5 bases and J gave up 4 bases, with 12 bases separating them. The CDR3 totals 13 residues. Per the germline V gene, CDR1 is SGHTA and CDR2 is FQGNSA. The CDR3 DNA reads TGTGCCAGCAGCCACTCGACTAAGTACGAGCAGTACTTC. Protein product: CASSHSTKYEQYF.

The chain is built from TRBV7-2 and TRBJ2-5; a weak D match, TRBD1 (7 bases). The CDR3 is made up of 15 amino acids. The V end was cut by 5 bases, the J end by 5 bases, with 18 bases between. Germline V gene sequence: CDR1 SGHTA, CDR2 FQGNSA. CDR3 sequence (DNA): TGTGCCAGCAGCACCAACGCAGGGGGGAGGGAGACCCAGTACTTC. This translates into CASSTNAGGRETQYF. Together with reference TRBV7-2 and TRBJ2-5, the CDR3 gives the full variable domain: GAGVSQSPSNKVTEKGKDVELRCDPISGHTALYWYRQSLGQGLEFLIYFQGNSAPDKSGLPSDRFSAERTGGSVSTLTIQRTQQEDSAVYLCASSTNAGGRETQYFGPGTRLLVL.

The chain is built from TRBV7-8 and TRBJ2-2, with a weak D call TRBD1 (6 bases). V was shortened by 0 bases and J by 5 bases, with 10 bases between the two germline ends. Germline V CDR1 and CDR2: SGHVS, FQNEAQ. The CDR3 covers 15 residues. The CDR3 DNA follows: TGTGCCAGCAGCTTAGCCGGGACACAGACCGGGGAGCTGTTTTTT. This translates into CASSLAGTQTGELFF.

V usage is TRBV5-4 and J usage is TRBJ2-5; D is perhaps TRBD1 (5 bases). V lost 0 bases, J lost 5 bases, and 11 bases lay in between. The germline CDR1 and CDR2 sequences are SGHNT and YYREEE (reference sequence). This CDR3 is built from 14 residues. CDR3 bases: TGTGCCAGCAGCTTGGTGGCTGCAGGGGAGACCCAGTACTTC. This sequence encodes CASSLVAAGETQYF. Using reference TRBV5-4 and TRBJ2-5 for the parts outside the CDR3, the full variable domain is ETGVTQSPTHLIKTRGQQVTLRCSSQSGHNTVSWYQQALGQGPQFIFQYYREEENGRGNFPPRFSGLQFPNYSSELNVNALELDDSALYLCASSLVAAGETQYFGPGTRLLVL.

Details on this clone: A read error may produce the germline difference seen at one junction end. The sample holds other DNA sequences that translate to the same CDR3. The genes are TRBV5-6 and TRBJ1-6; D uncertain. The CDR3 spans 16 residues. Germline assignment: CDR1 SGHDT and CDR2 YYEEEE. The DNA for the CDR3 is TGTGCCAGCAGCCCCGCTCGGGTCAACTATAATTCCCCCCTCCACTTT. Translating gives CASSPARVNYNSPLHF.

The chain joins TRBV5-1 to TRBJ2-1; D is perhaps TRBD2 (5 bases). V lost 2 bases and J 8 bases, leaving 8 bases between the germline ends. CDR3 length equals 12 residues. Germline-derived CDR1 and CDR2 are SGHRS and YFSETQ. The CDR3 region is CASSFSVDEQFF. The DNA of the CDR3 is TGCGCCAGCAGCTTTAGCGTTGATGAGCAGTTCTTC.